Presented here are 3 T cell receptor beta chains from one specimen sequenced in a study of OX40 agonist ivuxolimab in advanced cancers. Assay used: immunoSEQ multiplex PCR; TCRdb lists only in-frame clones, some missing. Of 60,000 or so clones listed, approximately 86% are singletons. The specimen was CD4+ or CD8+ T cells sorted from blood, collected in a trial of the OX40 agonist ivuxolimab. The receptors derive from an adult with an advanced solid tumor such as melanoma, head and neck, liver or kidney cancer.

The rearrangement uses TRBV20-1 and TRBJ2-3, with D perhaps TRBD2 (5 bases). The CDR3 sequence is 11 residues long. Germline V gene lookup returns CDR1 DFQATT and CDR2 SNEGSKA (reference sequence). V was clipped by 0 bases and J by 11 bases, with 9 bases between them. CDR3 sequence (DNA): TGCAGTGCTAGAGATGGGAGAGGGCAGTATTTT. Encoded protein: CSARDGRGQYF.

V is TRBV28 and J is TRBJ2-7; 10 nucleotides line up with TRBD1. After removal of 3 bases from V and 2 bases from J, the junction contained 7 bases not matched to a gene. CDR1 is MDHEN, CDR2 SYDVKM, per germline. The CDR3 contains 16 residues. The CDR3 DNA sequence: TGTGCCAGCAGTTTGGACCCGGGACAGGGGACCTACGAGCAGTACTTC. Encoded protein: CASSLDPGQGTYEQYF.

V usage is TRBV11-1 and J usage is TRBJ2-7; a weak D match, TRBD2 (5 bases). This CDR3 region has 14 residues. Trimming cost V 4 bases and J 3 bases, with 13 bases left between them. Germline V gives CDR1 SGHAT, CDR2 FQDESV (reference sequence). The CDR3 bases are TGTGCCAGCAGCTCCGGGGTGAGCAGCTACGAGCAGTACTTC. Its protein product is CASSSGVSSYEQYF.